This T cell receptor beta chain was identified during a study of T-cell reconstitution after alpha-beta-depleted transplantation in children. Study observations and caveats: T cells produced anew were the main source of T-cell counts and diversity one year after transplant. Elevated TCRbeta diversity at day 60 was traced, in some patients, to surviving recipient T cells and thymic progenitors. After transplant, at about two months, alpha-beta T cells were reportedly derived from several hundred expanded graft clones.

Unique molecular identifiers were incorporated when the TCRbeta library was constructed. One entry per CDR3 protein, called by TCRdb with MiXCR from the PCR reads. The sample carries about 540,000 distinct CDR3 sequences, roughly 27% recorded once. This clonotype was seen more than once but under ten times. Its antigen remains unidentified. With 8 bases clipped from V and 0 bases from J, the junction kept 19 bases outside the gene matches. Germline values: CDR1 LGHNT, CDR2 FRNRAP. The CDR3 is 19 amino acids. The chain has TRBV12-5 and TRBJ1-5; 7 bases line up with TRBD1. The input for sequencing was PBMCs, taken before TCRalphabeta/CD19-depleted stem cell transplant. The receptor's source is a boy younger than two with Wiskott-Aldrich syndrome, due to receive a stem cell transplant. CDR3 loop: CASTYVRQGVVPSNQPQHF. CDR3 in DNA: TGTGCTAGTACTTATGTCCGGCAGGGGGTTGTCCCTAGCAATCAGCCCCAGCATTTT.